The source of this T cell receptor beta chain is a study of blood T cell repertoires in COVID-19. Study information: Some COVID-19 samples were acute and others convalescent; all came from the United States, Italy and Spain. T cells, B-cell-depleted T cells, or PBMCs supplied cDNA or gDNA.

The V gene lost 5 bases and the J gene lost 2 bases, with 16 bases spanning the gap. Looked up from germline, CDR1 is LGHNT and CDR2 is FRNRAP. The CDR3 is 16 residues long. In the study's own analysis: Amplification of reference gene primers provided the estimated nucleated cell counts. Data came from immunoSEQ multiplex PCR; TCRdb stores just in-frame clones and leaves some out. The V and J calls and clone size come from that table; D and trimming were worked out from the DNA. Altogether around 160,000 clones are present, just over 90% being singletons, with the ten largest covering roughly 2%. One Seattle source followed patients from active infection through their disease course.

The chain carries TRBV12-5 and TRBJ2-1; D is undetermined. The sequencing sample was made of peripheral blood. The receptor's source is a woman aged 60-75 years with COVID-19, enrolled during active disease. The CDR3 DNA reads as TGTGCTAGTGGTCCCCCCTCTAGTGGTGCCTACAATGAGCAGTTCTTC. Its translation: CASGPPSSGAYNEQFF.